This entry describes one TCR beta chain. Original processing notes: Reference gene primer amplification yielded estimated nucleated cell counts. Sequenced by immunoSEQ multiplex PCR; TCRdb stores in-frame clones only, minus some. V, J and clone size are taken as reported in that table, and D and trimming were inferred from the DNA itself. The table records about 160,000 clones, 80% to 90% of them present only once. This record comes from a study of blood T cell repertoires in COVID-19. Study information: The study drew acute and convalescent COVID-19 samples from the United States, Italy and Spain. T cells, B-cell-depleted T cells, or PBMCs supplied cDNA or gDNA.

Germline V CDR1 and CDR2: SGHRS, YFSETQ. V lost 2 bases to trimming and J lost 3 bases; unmatched junction nucleotides: 10. The CDR3 is 19 amino acids. The rearrangement joins TRBV5-1 to TRBJ2-6; 11 bases agree with TRBD1. Sequenced material: peripheral blood. This receptor was obtained from a man aged 65 to 85 with acute or convalescent COVID-19. The CDR3 here is CASSFPPGQGGGGANVLTF. The CDR3 DNA is TGCGCCAGCAGCTTTCCACCGGGACAGGGGGGAGGTGGGGCCAACGTCCTGACTTTC.